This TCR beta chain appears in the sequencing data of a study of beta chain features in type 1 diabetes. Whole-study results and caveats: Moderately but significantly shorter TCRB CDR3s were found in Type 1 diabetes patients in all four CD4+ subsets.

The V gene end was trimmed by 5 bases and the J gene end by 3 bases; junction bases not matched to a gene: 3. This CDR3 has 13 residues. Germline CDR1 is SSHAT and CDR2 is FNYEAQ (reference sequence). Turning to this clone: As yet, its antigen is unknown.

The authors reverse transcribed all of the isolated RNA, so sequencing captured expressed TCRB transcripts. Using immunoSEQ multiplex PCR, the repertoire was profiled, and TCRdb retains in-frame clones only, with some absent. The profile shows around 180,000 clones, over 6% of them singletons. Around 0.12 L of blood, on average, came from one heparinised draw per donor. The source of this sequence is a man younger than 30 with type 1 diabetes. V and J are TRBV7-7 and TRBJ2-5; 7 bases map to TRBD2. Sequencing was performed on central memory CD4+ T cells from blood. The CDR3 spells CASSKGTKETQYF. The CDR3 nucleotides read TGTGCCAGCAGCAAGGGGACTAAAGAGACCCAGTACTTC.